Here is one T cell receptor (beta chain) with its context. The authors' processing: Cell counts per sample came from amplifying reference gene primers. The data were produced by immunoSEQ multiplex PCR, yet TCRdb's version contains in-frame clones alone and is incomplete. Clonal size and the V and J genes are those of that table, whereas D and trimming came from the DNA. In the table there are 200,000 to 250,000 clones, about four fifths of which are singletons. The sample belongs to a study of blood T cell repertoires in COVID-19. From germline, CDR1 is MNHEY and CDR2 SMNVEV (reference sequence). CDR3 length: 16 residues. With V trimmed by 7 bases and J by 6 bases, 12 bases remained unmatched.

Material: peripheral blood. The V gene is TRBV27, the J gene TRBJ2-3, with 11 positions matching TRBD1. The sequence derives from a young woman with acute or convalescent COVID-19. The CDR3 bases are TGTGCCAGCACCTCTATCGCGGGACAGGGGGACGATACGCAGTATTTT. As protein: CASTSIAGQGDDTQYF.